This T cell receptor beta chain was sequenced for a study of Graves' ophthalmopathy and Graves' hyperthyroidism (dated by TCRdb to 2017 to 2018). A note on the overall study: Peripheral blood was collected at initial diagnosis, prior to any treatment. Following sampling, methimazole starting at 30 mg daily was administered to hyperthyroidism patients, and high-dose intravenous methylprednisolone was administered to ophthalmopathy patients. An independent validation cohort was composed of about 20 hyperthyroidism patients and roughly 16 patients who later progressed from hyperthyroidism to ophthalmopathy. T-cell repertoires of thyroid tissue and blood were compared in about six hyperthyroidism patients. The study used TCR beta repertoire signatures to distinguish Graves' ophthalmopathy from Graves' hyperthyroidism and to predict progression to ophthalmopathy. In total, 135 blood samples were TCR-sequenced: 40 to 45 ophthalmopathy, around 75 hyperthyroidism and some 17 hyperthyroidism-to-ophthalmopathy patients. To explore V-J signatures distinguishing ophthalmopathy from hyperthyroidism, a discovery set of roughly 98 patients (around 44 ophthalmopathy, over 55 stable hyperthyroidism) was enrolled. General conclusions and limits of the study: In validation, the model predicted ophthalmopathy progression with 70.59% sensitivity and around 72% specificity; more than ten predicted patients were CT-confirmed with GO in a median of around 6.5 months. Sample size was not statistically predetermined, and group allocation was not concealed from the investigators. Ophthalmopathy was separated from stable hyperthyroidism by the 13-signature model with roughly 88% sensitivity and around 81% specificity in cross-validation and with 80%/75% in the test set. Most of the expanded thyroid clonotypes with a frequency above 0.001 were also detected in blood, and it was suggested that the thyroid immune response may be reflected by blood repertoires.

Ophthalmopathy patients were characterized by moderately to severely active disease, a Clinical Activity Score of at least 3, a NOSPECS grade of at least 4, and a disease duration under 3 months. Anyone with other autoimmune diseases, uncontrolled infections, pregnancy or lactation was excluded from the study. Diagnosis relied on clinical symptoms, serum thyroxine, TRAb, thyroid ultrasound and orbital computed tomography. PBMCs were isolated from approximately 10 ml of fresh peripheral blood by Ficoll-Paque density gradient centrifugation. Total RNA was extracted using Trizol reagent, and RNA quality was checked on an Agilent 2100 Bioanalyzer. In regard to this clonotype: Its antigen target is currently unknown. Base qualities are not provided; no much larger clone lies one nucleotide away.

The CDR3, cysteine through phenylalanine, is 12 amino acids long. The CDR3 DNA has 36 bases and is translated from base 1. V and J are truncated by 5 bases and 6 bases respectively, leaving an intervening sequence of 9 bases. Based on the germline V gene (reference sequence), the CDR1 and CDR2 sequences are SEHNR and FQNEAQ. TCR beta CDR3 regions were amplified from RNA transcripts for repertoire sequencing. HTBI primers and the Qiagen OneStep RT-PCR kit were used in a first-round RT-PCR, which was followed by a second-round multiplex PCR, size selection and purification. Sequencing of the libraries was carried out on an Illumina HiSeq2000 in paired-end mode with 100 bp reads. Per the original workflow: SOAPnuke was used to process the reads, throwing out any read that had adapters, had uncalled bases, had a mean Phred below 15, or lacked an exact constant-primer or identifier match. COPE v1.2.5 was used to merge high-quality paired reads. Each unique nucleotide sequence was defined as a clonotype, and clonotypes were aligned to IMGT TRB V, D and J references with MiTCR v1.1. Analysis was restricted to V-J combinations with a frequency above 0.0001, which covered over 98% of repertoires. For each V-J combination, a TCR clonal expansion and chaos score was defined as F50 clonal expansion divided by the chaos observed in the TCRdist matrix. Welch's t-statistics and random forest were used to narrow the features down to roughly twelve V-J combinations, which were then fed into a naive Bayes classifier. The Morisita-Horn index was used to measure how similar the thyroid and blood repertoires were. TCRdb reanalyzed the raw reads on its own, using fastp at Q25 for trimming and MiXCR for clone calling, and kept in-frame beta chains. CDR3 protein sequences are deduplicated, and each keeps its most common genes and DNA. These V and J calls derive from TCRdb rather than the authors' analysis. This sample gives around 600,000 distinct CDR3 sequences in total; about 38% of them show up just once. The ten top clones hold roughly 3% of the sample.

The sequence derives from an adult man with Graves' ophthalmopathy. Sequenced input: peripheral blood. The chain is made from TRBV7-9 and TRBJ2-3, and the D gene may be TRBD1, 5 bases matching. The CDR3 reads CASSTSGDTQYF. DNA sequence: TGTGCCAGCAGCACCTCAGGGGATACGCAGTATTTT.